Below are 19 T cell receptor beta chains sequenced from a single sample in a study of T cells in Graves' hyperthyroidism and ophthalmopathy. Template material for amplifying TCR beta CDR3 regions consisted of RNA transcripts. Carried out on the TCR CDR3, a first-round RT-PCR used the HTBI primer set. MiXCR, applied by TCRdb to the multiplex PCR reads, yields one record per CDR3 protein. This table holds some 740,000 distinct CDR3 sequences, approximately 14% found once. The sample comprised blood. These receptors originate from a young woman with Graves' hyperthyroidism.

This clonotype came up a few times. The chain is built from TRBV18 and TRBJ2-2; 7 nucleotides agree with TRBD1. CDR1 and CDR2 (germline): KGHSH, LQKENI. The CDR3 extends over 15 amino acids. With 1 base clipped from V and 4 bases from J, the junction kept 3 bases outside the gene matches. As DNA, the CDR3 is TGTGCCAGCTCACCACTGCCAGGGGGCACCGGGGAGCTGTTTTTT. As protein: CASSPLPGGTGELFF.

This clonotype was detected ten times or more. The gene calls are TRBV19 and TRBJ2-7, with 11 bases matching TRBD2. This CDR3 is built from 14 residues. Germline V gene sequence: CDR1 LNHDA, CDR2 SQIVND (reference sequence). The V segment lost 10 bases and the J segment 4 bases; nucleotides outside the gene matches: 9. The CDR3 nucleotides are TGTGCCACCTCCCCGGGGACTAGCGGTTACGAGCAGTACTTC. Encoded protein: CATSPGTSGYEQYF.

This clonotype was seen repeatedly, ten times or more. The V call is TRBV2, the J call TRBJ1-5; tentative D call: TRBD1 (6 bases). The germline V gene has CDR1 SNHLY and CDR2 FYNNEI. The CDR3 runs to 13 residues. With 8 bases removed from V and 5 bases from J, the gap between germline ends came to 13 bases. CDR3 nucleotides: TGTGCCAGCGGAGAGGGGGGATATCAGCCCCAGCATTTT. Protein product: CASGEGGYQPQHF.

Many counts were recorded for this clonotype. The CDR3 DNA is TGTGCCATCAGTGATTCCGGGACAGGGCTAGATCATCAGCCCCAGCATTTT. Translating gives CAISDSGTGLDHQPQHF. The rearrangement uses TRBV10-3 and TRBJ1-5; 9 positions agree with TRBD1. The length of the CDR3 is 17 residues. The germline CDR1 and CDR2 sequences are ENHRY and SYGVKD. V lost 3 bases to trimming and J lost 5 bases; unmatched junction nucleotides: 11.

In this sample, this clonotype turned up many times. The chain uses TRBV7-2 and TRBJ1-5; no clear D gene. CDR1 is SGHTA, CDR2 FQGNSA, per germline. V was cut by 1 base and J by 1 base, with 11 bases left in between. This CDR3 has 16 amino acids. The chain's CDR3 is CASSLEVSASNQPQHF. CDR3 coding DNA: TGTGCCAGCAGCTTAGAGGTATCGGCGAGCAATCAGCCCCAGCATTTT.

In its sample, this clonotype was seen a few times. This chain joins TRBV4-1 and TRBJ2-1; D unclear. The germline V and J ends were trimmed by 4 bases and 8 bases, with 18 bases remaining between them. This CDR3 is 15 amino acids long. Germline V lookup: CDR1 MGHRA, CDR2 YSYEKL. CDR3 region: CASSPDLGSMDEQFF. The CDR3 coding sequence is TGCGCCAGCAGCCCAGATTTAGGTTCAATGGATGAGCAGTTCTTC.

This clonotype showed up many times. The gene calls are TRBV7-2 and TRBJ2-2, with 8 bases aligning to TRBD1. The CDR3 extends over 15 amino acids. In germline, CDR1 is SGHTA, CDR2 FQGNSA. V dropped 4 bases and J dropped 0; count of bases not matched to a gene: 1. Here the CDR3 DNA reads TGTGCCAGCAGCTGGACAGGGACGAACACCGGGGAGCTGTTTTTT. Translated, it gives CASSWTGTNTGELFF.

The chain uses TRBV6-2 or TRBV6-3 and TRBJ2-2; 14 bases are shared with TRBD2. This CDR3 is 17 amino acids long. V was clipped by 7 bases and J by 2 bases; unmatched bases: 6. Germline V gene lookup returns CDR1 MNHEY and CDR2 SVGEGT. The CDR3 loop is CASTPGLAGANTGELFF. CDR3 sequence (DNA): TGTGCCAGCACGCCGGGACTAGCGGGAGCTAACACCGGGGAGCTGTTTTTT.

This clonotype was seen repeatedly, ten times or more. This chain uses TRBV7-2 with TRBJ1-6; D perhaps matches TRBD1 (5 bases). Germline CDR1 is SGHTA and CDR2 is FQGNSA. This CDR3 comprises 15 residues. V lost 1 base and J 6 bases, leaving 10 bases between the germline ends. The CDR3 DNA follows: TGTGCCAGCAGCTTAGTTGGGGGAGTTAATTCACCCCTCCACTTT. Protein product: CASSLVGGVNSPLHF.

This clonotype has a count of ten or more. The chain joins TRBV20-1 to TRBJ1-2, with a tentative D call TRBD1 (5 bases). Germline values: CDR1 DFQATT, CDR2 SNEGSKA (reference sequence). This CDR3 region has 16 residues. V was shortened by 2 bases and J by 7 bases, with 23 bases between the two germline ends. The CDR3 here is CSARKPGGRPSRGYTF. The CDR3 nucleotides read TGCAGTGCTAGAAAGCCCGGGGGTCGGCCATCCCGTGGCTACACCTTC.

This clonotype has more than one count but fewer than ten. The chain has TRBV3-1 and TRBJ2-1, with 10 bases fitting TRBD2. The CDR3 has 18 residues. Germline V gene lookup returns CDR1 LGHDT and CDR2 YNNKEL (reference sequence). V gave up 3 bases and J gave up 7 bases; unmatched junction bases: 15. Written as DNA, the CDR3 is TGTGCCAGCAGCCACCCCCCCAGCAGCGGGAGGGCCCAGAATGAGCAGTTCTTC. Protein: CASSHPPSSGRAQNEQFF.

This clonotype came up many times. The chain carries TRBV14 and TRBJ1-1; 10 bases are a match to TRBD1. Germline CDR1 reads SGHDN; CDR2 reads FVKESK. The CDR3 consists of 19 residues. V dropped 4 bases and J dropped 3; count of bases not matched to a gene: 17. The CDR3, as DNA: TGTGCCAGCAGCCCCCTAATCCCAGGACAGGGGGTTGTAGACACTGAAGCTTTCTTT. Amino acids: CASSPLIPGQGVVDTEAFF.

This clonotype was seen ten or more times. This chain connects TRBV4-1 to TRBJ2-1, with TRBD1 identical over 7 bases. With 1 base clipped from V and 6 bases from J, the junction kept 6 bases outside the gene matches. This CDR3 has 15 residues. Germline CDR1 and CDR2: MGHRA and YSYEKL. In nucleotides, the CDR3 is TGCGCCAGCAGCCAAGTCTACACAGGGGTCAATGAGCAGTTCTTC. It translates to CASSQVYTGVNEQFF.

This clonotype was detected only a few times. This rearrangement joins TRBV6-5 to TRBJ1-5; D is unclear. The germline CDR1 and CDR2 sequences are MNHEY and SVGAGI. V lost 2 bases, J lost 6 bases, and 8 bases lay in between. The CDR3 has 13 amino acids. As DNA, the CDR3 is TGTGCCAGCAGTTACCGGCCGACTCAGCCCCAGCATTTT. It codes for CASSYRPTQPQHF.

The chain has TRBV7-2 and TRBJ2-5; D not resolved. CDR1 SGHTA and CDR2 FQGNSA come from the germline V gene. V lost 1 base and J lost 1, with 7 bases in between. The CDR3 is 14 residues long. The CDR3 coding sequence is TGTGCCAGCAGCTTAGGGGCTACCCAAGAGACCCAGTACTTC. Its protein is CASSLGATQETQYF.

In this sample, this clonotype turned up a few times. The J gene is TRBJ1-6, the V gene TRBV6-5; D unresolved. This CDR3 contains 12 residues. Germline lookup yields CDR1 MNHEY and CDR2 SVGAGI. V lost 4 bases to trimming and J lost 6 bases, with 4 bases between them. The CDR3 reads CASSFSNSPLHF. The CDR3 nucleotides read TGTGCCAGCAGTTTTAGTAATTCACCCCTCCACTTT.

The sample holds a few counts of this clonotype. At one of its ends the junction is not consistent with the germline gene, which may arise from a read error. The rearrangement uses TRBV30 and TRBJ2-1; a possible D gene is TRBD1 (6 bases). Germline V CDR1 and CDR2: GTSNPN, SVGIG (reference sequence). CDR3 length: 14 amino acids. The CDR3 bases are TGTACCTGGAGTGGGGAATCAGGGGTAGCTGAGCAGTTCTTC. Translated: CTWSGESGVAEQFF.

This rearrangement joins TRBV6-2 or TRBV6-3 to TRBJ2-7; D might be TRBD2 (5 bases). V lost 2 bases, J lost 0 bases, and 11 bases lay in between. Germline values: CDR1 MNHEY, CDR2 SVGEGT. There are 15 residues in the CDR3. CDR3 sequence (DNA): TGTGCCAGCAGTTACCGGACTCCTAACTCCTACGAGCAGTACTTC. Amino acids: CASSYRTPNSYEQYF.

The chain employs TRBV5-4 and TRBJ2-1, with TRBD2 matching 12 bases. This CDR3 has 16 amino acids. The V gene's germline CDR1 is SGHNT and CDR2 YYREEE (reference sequence). V was clipped by 0 bases and J by 9 bases; unmatched bases: 7. CDR3 protein: CASSLASGRARGEQFF. The CDR3 nucleotides read TGTGCCAGCAGCTTGGCTAGCGGGAGGGCCAGGGGTGAGCAGTTCTTC.